The 25 T cell receptor beta chains in this list originate from one sample, sequenced in a study of blood T cells in healthy people across ages. A sample-barcoded 5' primer and a J-beta primer mix were used in a second PCR of roughly 7 to 11 cycles. In TCRdb, the 5' RACE reads were re-called with MiXCR into one record per CDR3 protein. Among approximately 1.5 million distinct CDR3 sequences listed, about 45% were seen once. The sample was blood. The receptor source for this set is a woman aged 18-30 years in good health.

This clonotype was counted a few times. This chain uses TRBV20-1 with TRBJ2-3; 9 nucleotides align to TRBD1. Trimming took 3 bases from V and 5 from J; bases not matched to a gene: 3. Looked up from germline, CDR1 is DFQATT and CDR2 is SNEGSKA (reference sequence). The CDR3 is 13 residues long. CDR3 region: CSASTGGKDTQYF. CDR3 nucleotides: TGCAGTGCTAGCACAGGGGGCAAAGATACGCAGTATTTT.

This clonotype was seen ten or more times. V is TRBV12-3 or TRBV12-4 and J is TRBJ2-3; 8 nucleotides align to TRBD2. The CDR3 covers 14 residues. J lost 0 bases, V lost 6 bases, and 2 bases had no gene match. CDR3 in DNA: TGTGCCAGCAGCCCTAGCGGGAGCACAGATACGCAGTATTTT. As protein: CASSPSGSTDTQYF.

The CDR3 DNA reads TGCAGTGCTACAGGACAGGGTCTGAACACTGAAGCTTTCTTT. This translates into CSATGQGLNTEAFF. The V and J genes are TRBV20-1 and TRBJ1-1; 8 bases fit TRBD1. With 4 bases clipped from V and 0 bases from J, the junction kept 4 bases outside the gene matches. Germline CDR1 DFQATT, CDR2 SNEGSKA (reference sequence). This CDR3 has 14 amino acids.

This chain links TRBV28 with TRBJ2-7; D may match TRBD1 or TRBD2 (5 bases each). Germline V CDR1 and CDR2: MDHEN, SYDVKM. Trimming removed 5 bases from V and 0 bases from J, with 17 bases in between. The CDR3 extends over 16 amino acids. CDR3 loop: CASSKAGTVSSYEQYF. CDR3 coding DNA: TGTGCCAGCAGTAAAGCCGGGACCGTAAGCTCCTACGAGCAGTACTTC. The full variable domain, in which reference TRBV28 and TRBJ2-7 provide the parts outside the CDR3, is DVKVTQSSRYLVKRTGEKVFLECVQDMDHENMFWYRQDPGLGLRLIYFSYDVKMKEKGDIPEGYSVSREKKERFSLILESASTNQTSMYLCASSKAGTVSSYEQYFGPGTRLTVT.

This clonotype was recorded at least ten times. This chain connects TRBV6-2 or TRBV6-3 to TRBJ2-7, with D maybe TRBD2 (5 bases). The ends were cut back, 2 bases at V and 0 bases at J, with 8 bases in the middle. CDR1 is MNHEY and CDR2 is SVGEGT in the germline V gene. The CDR3 consists of 14 residues. The chain's CDR3 is CASSYAGSSYEQYF. The CDR3 nucleotides are TGTGCCAGCAGTTACGCGGGCAGCTCCTACGAGCAGTACTTC.

This clonotype was seen only a few times. The rearrangement joins TRBV2 to TRBJ2-3; D might be TRBD1 (5 bases). The germline V and J ends were trimmed by 7 bases and 0 bases, with 14 bases remaining between them. Per the germline V gene, CDR1 is SNHLY and CDR2 is FYNNEI. The CDR3 has 15 amino acids. As DNA, the CDR3 is TGTGCCAGCACCGACAGTTCCACTAGCACAGATACGCAGTATTTT. Residues: CASTDSSTSTDTQYF.

Comment on this clonotype: A much larger clone lies one base from this, so it may be a read error. The rearrangement joins TRBV12-3 or TRBV12-4 to TRBJ2-7; TRBD2 matches at 10 bases. The CDR3 consists of 14 residues. With V trimmed by 7 bases and J by 10 bases, 13 bases remained unmatched. The CDR3 spells CASKIAGGWEAQYF. In DNA form, the CDR3 reads TGTGCCAGCAAGATAGCGGGAGGCTGGGAGGCCCAGTACTTC.

The chain has TRBV5-1 and TRBJ1-1; TRBD1 is a possible D gene (5 bases). Trimming removed 1 base at V and 9 bases at J, with 13 bases between. Germline V gives CDR1 SGHRS, CDR2 YFSETQ. This CDR3 comprises 13 residues. CDR3 coding DNA: TGCGCCAGCAGCTTGTTGGGACTGCCAAAAGCTTTCTTT. Its translation: CASSLLGLPKAFF.

J is TRBJ2-7 and V is TRBV10-3; D gene unclear. The CDR3 is 13 residues long. Germline V gene sequence: CDR1 ENHRY, CDR2 SYGVKD. With 6 bases removed from V and 2 bases from J, the gap between germline ends came to 11 bases. The CDR3 sequence is CAISLSGPYEQYF. DNA for the CDR3: TGTGCCATCAGCCTGTCAGGACCCTACGAGCAGTACTTC.

This clonotype was seen ten or more times. The rearrangement links TRBV3-1 to TRBJ2-5; no reliable D call. The CDR3 sequence is 15 residues long. Germline V gene sequence: CDR1 LGHDT, CDR2 YNNKEL (reference sequence). The V end lost 0 bases, the J end lost 2 bases, and 10 bases lay between the germline ends. CDR3 coding DNA: TGTGCCAGCAGCCAAGATGGCATCGGGCAAGAGACCCAGTACTTC. This sequence encodes CASSQDGIGQETQYF.

V gene TRBV9 combines with J gene TRBJ2-7; maybe TRBD1 (5 bases). The CDR3 totals 15 residues. V was clipped by 0 bases and J by 1 base, with 11 bases between them. CDR1 is SGDLS and CDR2 is YYNGEE in the germline V gene. In nucleotides, the CDR3 is TGTGCCAGCAGCGTAGCTGACAGTTCATCCTACGAGCAGTACTTC. The encoded protein is CASSVADSSSYEQYF.

In its sample, this clonotype was seen a few times. V and J are TRBV6-6 and TRBJ2-7, with D hard to call. The V end lost 6 bases, the J end lost 0 bases, and 9 bases lay between the germline ends. The CDR3 is made up of 13 amino acids. CDR1 is MNHNY, CDR2 SVGAGI, per germline (reference sequence). The CDR3 reads CASSHLASYEQYF. The DNA for the CDR3 is TGTGCCAGCAGCCATCTGGCCTCCTACGAGCAGTACTTC.

The chain combines TRBV10-3 with TRBJ1-4, with 9 bases that match TRBD1. The CDR3 is made up of 15 amino acids. V shed 6 bases and J 8 bases; nucleotides not matched to a gene: 10. From germline, CDR1 is ENHRY and CDR2 SYGVKD. CDR3 DNA: TGTGCCATCAGCCTTCGACAGGGGGAAGGGGAAAAACTGTTTTTT. It specifies CAISLRQGEGEKLFF.

V is TRBV6-5 and J is TRBJ2-7, with D maybe TRBD2 (5 bases). The CDR3 contains 15 residues. The germline CDR1 and CDR2 sequences are MNHEY and SVGAGI. V was trimmed by 2 bases and J by 0 bases, leaving 11 bases between them. The CDR3 nucleotides read TGTGCCAGCAGTTACGTCACTAGGAGCTCCTACGAGCAGTACTTC. It is translated as CASSYVTRSSYEQYF.

The rearrangement links TRBV4-3 to TRBJ1-2, with unresolved D. CDR3 size: 12 residues. Germline V gives CDR1 LGHNA, CDR2 YSLEER. The V end was cut by 0 bases, the J end by 10 bases, with 9 bases between. CDR3 coding DNA: TGCGCCAGCAGCCAAGATCCCCAGCACTACACCTTC. As protein: CASSQDPQHYTF.

This chain connects TRBV5-1 to TRBJ1-4, with 8 nucleotides matching TRBD1. Germline V gene data show CDR1 as SGHRS and CDR2 as YFSETQ. The V and J ends lost 2 bases and 7 bases, in that order; junction bases with no gene match: 13. The CDR3 has 17 residues. The CDR3: CASSFGDRGRFGEKLFF. In DNA, the CDR3 is TGCGCCAGCAGCTTCGGAGACAGGGGCCGCTTTGGTGAAAAACTGTTTTTT. The complete variable domain, with remaining parts taken from reference TRBV5-1 and TRBJ1-4, reads KAGVTQTPRYLIKTRGQQVTLSCSPISGHRSVSWYQQTPGQGLQFLFEYFSETQRNKGNFPGRFSGRQFSNSRSEMNVSTLELGDSALYLCASSFGDRGRFGEKLFFGSGTQLSVL.

This clonotype was detected a few times. The chain uses TRBV6-2 or TRBV6-3 and TRBJ1-2; perhaps TRBD1 as D (6 bases). CDR3 length: 13 residues. The V end lost 4 bases, the J end lost 4 bases, and 10 bases lay between the germline ends. CDR1 is MNHEY and CDR2 is SVGEGT in the germline V gene. CDR3 residues: CASSSMDSYGYTF. In DNA form, the CDR3 reads TGTGCCAGCAGTTCGATGGACAGCTATGGCTACACCTTC.

The chain carries TRBV28 and TRBJ2-7, with D possibly called TRBD1 or TRBD2 (5 bases each). The germline V gene encodes CDR1 MDHEN and CDR2 SYDVKM. Trimming took off 4 bases at V and 6 bases at J, with 19 bases between the two ends. The CDR3 sequence is 15 residues long. CDR3 residues: CASSSVSGLRGEQYF. The CDR3 nucleotides read TGTGCCAGCAGTTCCGTGAGCGGATTGAGGGGCGAGCAGTACTTC.

The chain has TRBV28 and TRBJ2-7; 7 bases fit TRBD2. Trimming at V came to 6 bases and at J to 1 base, leaving 6 bases not matched to a gene. Looked up from germline, CDR1 is MDHEN and CDR2 is SYDVKM. CDR3 length: 14 residues. The CDR3 is CASRTREESYEQYF. CDR3 nucleotides: TGTGCCAGCAGGACCCGGGAGGAGTCCTACGAGCAGTACTTC.

The chain joins TRBV11-1 to TRBJ2-5, with 7 positions matching TRBD1. J was trimmed by 1 base and V by 5 bases; bases with no gene match: 25. Germline CDR1 SGHAT, CDR2 FQDESV (reference sequence). This CDR3 contains 21 residues. For the CDR3, the DNA is TGTGCCAGCAGCCTCTTCCGGGGTAGGGGGCTCCTAAAGCAATTCCAAGAGACCCAGTACTTC. This encodes CASSLFRGRGLLKQFQETQYF. The full variable domain, with the rest looked up from reference TRBV11-1 and TRBJ2-5, is EAEVAQSPRYKITEKSQAVAFWCDPISGHATLYWYRQILGQGPELLVQFQDESVVDDSQLPKDRFSAERLKGVDSTLKIQPAELGDSAMYLCASSLFRGRGLLKQFQETQYFGPGTRLLVL.

The V and J genes are TRBV11-3 and TRBJ2-1; 8 bases are shared with TRBD2. The CDR3 is made up of 18 amino acids. Germline CDR1 is SGHNT and CDR2 is YENEEA. The V segment lost 1 base and the J segment 4 bases; nucleotides outside the gene matches: 12. CDR3 bases: TGTGCCAGCAGCTTAGCCCCCCTAAGCGGGAGATGTTACAATGAGCAGTTCTTC. Its protein is CASSLAPLSGRCYNEQFF.

V gene TRBV25-1 combines with J gene TRBJ1-2, with D possibly being TRBD1 (5 bases). Trimming pared 2 bases from V and 3 bases from J, leaving 10 bases between. Germline loops: CDR1 MGHDK, CDR2 SYGVNS. The CDR3 has 14 residues. CDR3 residues: CASSEEGHDYGYTF. In nucleotides, the CDR3 is TGTGCCAGCAGTGAAGAGGGGCACGACTATGGCTACACCTTC.

The V gene is TRBV7-9, the J gene TRBJ1-2; 9 bases are shared with TRBD1. Trimming took 0 bases from V and 8 from J; bases not matched to a gene: 7. The CDR3 has 15 amino acids. Per the germline V gene, CDR1 is SEHNR and CDR2 is FQNEAQ (reference sequence). CDR3 protein: CASSLATGTGLGYTF. For the CDR3, the DNA is TGTGCCAGCAGCTTAGCGACCGGGACAGGGCTCGGCTACACCTTC.

This clonotype occurred a few times. V is TRBV28 and J is TRBJ2-7; 7 bases map to TRBD2. This CDR3 contains 14 residues. The V gene end was trimmed by 6 bases and the J gene end by 3 bases; junction bases not matched to a gene: 8. Germline lookup yields CDR1 MDHEN and CDR2 SYDVKM. The CDR3 DNA reads as TGTGCCAGCAGCCCAGCGGGAAGACTCTACGAGCAGTACTTC. Amino acids: CASSPAGRLYEQYF.

The chain combines TRBV20-1 with TRBJ2-2; D might be TRBD1 (5 bases). CDR1 is DFQATT, CDR2 SNEGSKA, per germline (reference sequence). V lost 5 bases to trimming and J lost 5 bases, with 12 bases between them. The CDR3 length is 13 residues. CDR3 loop: CSALQGKTGELFF. The CDR3 DNA follows: TGCAGTGCTTTGCAGGGCAAAACCGGGGAGCTGTTTTTT.